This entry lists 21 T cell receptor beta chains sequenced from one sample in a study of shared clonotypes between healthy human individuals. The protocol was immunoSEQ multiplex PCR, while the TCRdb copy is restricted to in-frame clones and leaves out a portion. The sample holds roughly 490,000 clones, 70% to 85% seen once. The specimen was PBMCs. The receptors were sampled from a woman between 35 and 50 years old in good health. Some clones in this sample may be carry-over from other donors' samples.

CDR3 bases: TGTGCCAGCGGAAGGGACACTGAAGCTTTCTTT. Its protein product is CASGRDTEAFF. The chain has TRBV6-5 and TRBJ1-1; unclear D gene. There are 11 residues in the CDR3. Trimming removed 8 bases at V and 3 bases at J, with 7 bases between. Germline values: CDR1 MNHEY, CDR2 SVGAGI.

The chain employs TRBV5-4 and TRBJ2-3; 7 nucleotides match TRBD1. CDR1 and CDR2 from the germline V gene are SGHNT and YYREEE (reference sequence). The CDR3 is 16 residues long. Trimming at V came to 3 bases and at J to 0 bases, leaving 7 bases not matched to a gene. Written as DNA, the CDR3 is TGTGCCAGCAGCTCCGCAGGGGGTAGAAGCACAGATACGCAGTATTTT. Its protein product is CASSSAGGRSTDTQYF. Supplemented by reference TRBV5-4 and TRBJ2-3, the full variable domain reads ETGVTQSPTHLIKTRGQQVTLRCSSQSGHNTVSWYQQALGQGPQFIFQYYREEENGRGNFPPRFSGLQFPNYSSELNVNALELDDSALYLCASSSAGGRSTDTQYFGPGTRLTVL.

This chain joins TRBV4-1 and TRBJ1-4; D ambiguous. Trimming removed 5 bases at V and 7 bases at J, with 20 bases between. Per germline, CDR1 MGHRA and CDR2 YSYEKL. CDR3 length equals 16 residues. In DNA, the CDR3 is TGCGCCAGCAGCTCCCCTCGATTGGGGAGTCGTGAAAAACTGTTTTTT. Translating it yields CASSSPRLGSREKLFF.

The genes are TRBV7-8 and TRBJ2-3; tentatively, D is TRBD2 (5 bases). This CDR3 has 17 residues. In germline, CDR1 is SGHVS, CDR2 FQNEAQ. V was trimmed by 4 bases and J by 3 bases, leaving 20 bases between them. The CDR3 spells CASSSLPWTGTTDTQYF. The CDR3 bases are TGTGCCAGCAGCTCACTGCCTTGGACGGGAACAACAGATACGCAGTATTTT. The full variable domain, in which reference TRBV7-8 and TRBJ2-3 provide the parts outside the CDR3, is GAGVSQSPRYKVAKRGQDVALRCDPISGHVSLFWYQQALGQGPEFLTYFQNEAQLDKSGLPSDRFFAERPEGSVSTLKIQRTQQEDSAVYLCASSSLPWTGTTDTQYFGPGTRLTVL.

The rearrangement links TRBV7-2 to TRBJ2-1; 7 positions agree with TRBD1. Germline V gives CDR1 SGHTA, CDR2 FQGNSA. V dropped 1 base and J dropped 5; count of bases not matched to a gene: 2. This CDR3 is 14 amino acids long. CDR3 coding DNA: TGTGCCAGCAGCTTAGAAACAGGGGACAATGAGCAGTTCTTC. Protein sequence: CASSLETGDNEQFF. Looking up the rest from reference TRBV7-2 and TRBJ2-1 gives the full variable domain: GAGVSQSPSNKVTEKGKDVELRCDPISGHTALYWYRQSLGQGLEFLIYFQGNSAPDKSGLPSDRFSAERTGGSVSTLTIQRTQQEDSAVYLCASSLETGDNEQFFGPGTRLTVL.

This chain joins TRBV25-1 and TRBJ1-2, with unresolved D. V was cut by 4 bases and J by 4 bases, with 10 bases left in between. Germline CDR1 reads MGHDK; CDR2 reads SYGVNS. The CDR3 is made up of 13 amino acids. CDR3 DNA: TGTGCCAGCAGTGGCAGTTCCCCCTATGGCTACACCTTC. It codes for CASSGSSPYGYTF.

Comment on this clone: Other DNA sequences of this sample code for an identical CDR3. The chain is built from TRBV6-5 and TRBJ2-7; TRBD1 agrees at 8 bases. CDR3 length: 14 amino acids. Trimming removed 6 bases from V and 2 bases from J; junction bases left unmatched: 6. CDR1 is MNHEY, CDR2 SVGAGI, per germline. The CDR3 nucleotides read TGTGCCAGCAGCCCCGGGACAGGACCCTACGAGCAGTACTTC. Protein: CASSPGTGPYEQYF.

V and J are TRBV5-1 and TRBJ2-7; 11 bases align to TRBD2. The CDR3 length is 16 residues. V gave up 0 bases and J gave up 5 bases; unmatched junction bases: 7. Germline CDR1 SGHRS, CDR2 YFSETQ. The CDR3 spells CASSLAGTSGSNEQYF. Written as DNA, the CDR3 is TGCGCCAGCAGCTTGGCGGGCACTAGCGGGAGCAACGAGCAGTACTTC.

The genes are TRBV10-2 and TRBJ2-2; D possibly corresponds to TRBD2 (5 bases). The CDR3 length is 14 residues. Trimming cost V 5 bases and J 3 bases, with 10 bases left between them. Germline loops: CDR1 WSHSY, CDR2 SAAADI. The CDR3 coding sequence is TGCGCCAGCAGTCGAGGGAGCGACACCGGGGAGCTGTTTTTT. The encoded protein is CASSRGSDTGELFF.

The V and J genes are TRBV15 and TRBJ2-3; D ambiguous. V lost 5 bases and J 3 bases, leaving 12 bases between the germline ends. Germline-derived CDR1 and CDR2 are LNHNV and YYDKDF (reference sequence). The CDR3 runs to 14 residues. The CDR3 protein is CATSPHGYTDTQYF. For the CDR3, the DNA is TGTGCCACCAGCCCCCATGGGTATACAGATACGCAGTATTTT.

As DNA, the CDR3 is TGTGCCAGCAGCTTAGAGCGCGGGAGTGGGTACGAGCAGTACTTC. As protein: CASSLERGSGYEQYF. The chain combines TRBV7-2 with TRBJ2-7; 7 bases are a match to TRBD2. The trim removed 1 base at V and 4 bases at J, leaving 7 bases unmatched. Germline V gives CDR1 SGHTA, CDR2 FQGNSA. The CDR3 is made up of 15 amino acids.

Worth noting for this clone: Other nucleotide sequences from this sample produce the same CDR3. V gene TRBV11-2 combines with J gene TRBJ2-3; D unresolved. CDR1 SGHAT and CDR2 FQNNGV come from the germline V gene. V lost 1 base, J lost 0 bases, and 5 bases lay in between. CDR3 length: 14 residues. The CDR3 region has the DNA TGTGCCAGCAGCTTAGGGCAGAGCACAGATACGCAGTATTTT. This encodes CASSLGQSTDTQYF.

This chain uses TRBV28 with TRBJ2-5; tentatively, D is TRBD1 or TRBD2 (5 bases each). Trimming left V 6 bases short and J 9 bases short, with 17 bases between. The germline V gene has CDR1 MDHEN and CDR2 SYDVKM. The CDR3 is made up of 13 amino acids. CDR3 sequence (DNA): TGTGCCAGCAGGAGGGCGACCCGCAGGGCCCAGTACTTC. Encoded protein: CASRRATRRAQYF.

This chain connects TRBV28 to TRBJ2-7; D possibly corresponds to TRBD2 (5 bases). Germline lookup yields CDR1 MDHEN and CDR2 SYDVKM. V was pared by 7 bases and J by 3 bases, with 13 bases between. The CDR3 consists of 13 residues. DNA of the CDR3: TGTGCCAGCAAATCCCGGGGTTTCTACGAGCAGTACTTC. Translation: CASKSRGFYEQYF. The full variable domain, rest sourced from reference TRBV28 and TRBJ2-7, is DVKVTQSSRYLVKRTGEKVFLECVQDMDHENMFWYRQDPGLGLRLIYFSYDVKMKEKGDIPEGYSVSREKKERFSLILESASTNQTSMYLCASKSRGFYEQYFGPGTRLTVT.

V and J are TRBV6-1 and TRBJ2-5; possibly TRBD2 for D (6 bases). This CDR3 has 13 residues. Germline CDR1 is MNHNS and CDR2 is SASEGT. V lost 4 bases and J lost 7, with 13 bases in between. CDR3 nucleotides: TGTGCCAGCAGTGTATCCCTGGGGGGGACCCAGTACTTC. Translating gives CASSVSLGGTQYF.

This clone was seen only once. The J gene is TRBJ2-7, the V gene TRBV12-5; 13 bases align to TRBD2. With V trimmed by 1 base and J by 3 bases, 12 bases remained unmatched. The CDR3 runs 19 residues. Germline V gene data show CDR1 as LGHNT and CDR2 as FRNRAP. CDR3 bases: TGTGCTAGTGGTTTGGGGACTAGCGGGAGCGGAGGGTTGCGCTACGAGCAGTACTTC. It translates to CASGLGTSGSGGLRYEQYF.

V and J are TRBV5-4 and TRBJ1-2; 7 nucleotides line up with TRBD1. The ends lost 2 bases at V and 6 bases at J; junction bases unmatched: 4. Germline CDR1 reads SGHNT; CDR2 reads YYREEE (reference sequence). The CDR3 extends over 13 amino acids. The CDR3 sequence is CASSLTGADGYTF. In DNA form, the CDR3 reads TGTGCCAGCAGCTTAACAGGGGCTGATGGCTACACCTTC.

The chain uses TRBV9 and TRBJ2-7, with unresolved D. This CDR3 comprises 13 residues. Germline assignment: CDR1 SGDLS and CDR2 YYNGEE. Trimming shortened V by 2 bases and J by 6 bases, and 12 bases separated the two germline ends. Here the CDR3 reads CASSVDPTREQYF. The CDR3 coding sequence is TGTGCCAGCAGCGTTGACCCCACTCGCGAGCAGTACTTC. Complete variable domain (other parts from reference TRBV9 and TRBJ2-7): DSGVTQTPKHLITATGQRVTLRCSPRSGDLSVYWYQQSLDQGLQFLIQYYNGEERAKGNILERFSAQQFPDLHSELNLSSLELGDSALYFCASSVDPTREQYFGPGTRLTVT.

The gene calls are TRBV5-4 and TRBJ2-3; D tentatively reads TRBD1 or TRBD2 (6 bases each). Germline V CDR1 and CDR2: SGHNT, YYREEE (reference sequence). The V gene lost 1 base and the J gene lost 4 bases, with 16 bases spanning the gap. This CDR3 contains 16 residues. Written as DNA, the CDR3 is TGTGCCAGCAGCTTGATGGGGGGCGCTTCGGCAGATACGCAGTATTTT. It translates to CASSLMGGASADTQYF. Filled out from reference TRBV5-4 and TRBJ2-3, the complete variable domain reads ETGVTQSPTHLIKTRGQQVTLRCSSQSGHNTVSWYQQALGQGPQFIFQYYREEENGRGNFPPRFSGLQFPNYSSELNVNALELDDSALYLCASSLMGGASADTQYFGPGTRLTVL.

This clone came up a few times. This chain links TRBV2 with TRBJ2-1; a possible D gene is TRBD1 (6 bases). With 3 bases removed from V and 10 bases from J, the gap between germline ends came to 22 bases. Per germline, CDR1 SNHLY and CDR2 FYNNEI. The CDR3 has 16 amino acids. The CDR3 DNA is TGTGCCAGCAGTGATAAGGACAGCCCCACAGGAAGGGAGCAGTTCTTC. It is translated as CASSDKDSPTGREQFF.

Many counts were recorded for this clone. The CDR3 coding sequence is TGTGCCAGCAGGGGGCAAACACCCTACGAGCAGTACTTC. Encoded protein: CASRGQTPYEQYF. This chain connects TRBV2 to TRBJ2-7, with D possibly TRBD1 on 5 matching bases. CDR1 is SNHLY and CDR2 is FYNNEI in the germline V gene. Trimming stripped 6 bases from V and 2 bases from J, with 11 bases between. This CDR3 has 13 amino acids.